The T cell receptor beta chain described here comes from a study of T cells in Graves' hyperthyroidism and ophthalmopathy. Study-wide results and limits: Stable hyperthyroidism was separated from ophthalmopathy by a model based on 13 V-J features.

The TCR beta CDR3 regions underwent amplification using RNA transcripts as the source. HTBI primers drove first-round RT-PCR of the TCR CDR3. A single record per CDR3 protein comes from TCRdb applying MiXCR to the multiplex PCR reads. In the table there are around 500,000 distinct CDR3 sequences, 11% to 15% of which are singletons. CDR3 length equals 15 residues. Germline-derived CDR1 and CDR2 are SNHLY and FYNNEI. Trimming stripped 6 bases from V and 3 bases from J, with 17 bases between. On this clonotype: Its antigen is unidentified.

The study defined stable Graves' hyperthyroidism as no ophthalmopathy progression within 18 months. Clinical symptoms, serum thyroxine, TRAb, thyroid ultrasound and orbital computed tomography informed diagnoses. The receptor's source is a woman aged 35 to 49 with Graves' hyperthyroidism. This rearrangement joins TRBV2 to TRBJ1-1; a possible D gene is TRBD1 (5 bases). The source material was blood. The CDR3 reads CASSRSHGTYTEAFF. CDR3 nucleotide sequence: TGTGCCAGCAGCCGAAGCCATGGGACTTACACTGAAGCTTTCTTT.